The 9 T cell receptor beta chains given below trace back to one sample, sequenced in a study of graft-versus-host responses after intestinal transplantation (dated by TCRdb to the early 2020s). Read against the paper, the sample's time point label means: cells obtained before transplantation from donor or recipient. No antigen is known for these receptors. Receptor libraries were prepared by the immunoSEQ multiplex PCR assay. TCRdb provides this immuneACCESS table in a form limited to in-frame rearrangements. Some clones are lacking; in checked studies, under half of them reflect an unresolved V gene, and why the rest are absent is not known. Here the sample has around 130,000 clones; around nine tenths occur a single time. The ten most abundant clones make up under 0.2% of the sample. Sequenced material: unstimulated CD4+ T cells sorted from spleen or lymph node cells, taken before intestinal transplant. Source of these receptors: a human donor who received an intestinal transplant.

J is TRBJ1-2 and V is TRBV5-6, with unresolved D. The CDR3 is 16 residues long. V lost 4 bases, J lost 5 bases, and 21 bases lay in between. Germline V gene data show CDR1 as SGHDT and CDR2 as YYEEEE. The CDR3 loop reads CASSADMGDFEYGYTF. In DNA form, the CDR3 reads TGTGCCAGCAGCGCCGACATGGGCGACTTTGAGTATGGCTACACCTTC.

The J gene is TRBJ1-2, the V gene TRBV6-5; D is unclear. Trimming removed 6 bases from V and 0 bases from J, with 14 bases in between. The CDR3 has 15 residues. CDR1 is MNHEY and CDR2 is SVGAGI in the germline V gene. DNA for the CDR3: TGTGCCAGCAGCGGACGGTCTCAGACTAACTATGGCTACACCTTC. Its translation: CASSGRSQTNYGYTF.

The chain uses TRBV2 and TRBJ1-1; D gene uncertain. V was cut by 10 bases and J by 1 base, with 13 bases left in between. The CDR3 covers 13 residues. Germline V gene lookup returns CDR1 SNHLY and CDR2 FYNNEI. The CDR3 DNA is TGTGCCACTAGGAAGGCTAGGAACACTGAAGCTTTCTTT. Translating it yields CATRKARNTEAFF.

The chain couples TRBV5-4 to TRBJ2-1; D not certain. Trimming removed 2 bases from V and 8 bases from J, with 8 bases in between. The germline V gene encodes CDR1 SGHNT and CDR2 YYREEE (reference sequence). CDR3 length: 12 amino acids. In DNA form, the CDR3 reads TGTGCCAGCAGCTTCTCCTCATATGAGCAGTTCTTC. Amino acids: CASSFSSYEQFF.

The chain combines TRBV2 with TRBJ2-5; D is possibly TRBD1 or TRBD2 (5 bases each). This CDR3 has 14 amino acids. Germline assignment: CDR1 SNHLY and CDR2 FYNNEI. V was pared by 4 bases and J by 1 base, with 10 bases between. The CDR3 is CASSGGRVQETQYF. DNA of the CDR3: TGTGCCAGCAGTGGGGGACGGGTCCAAGAGACCCAGTACTTC.

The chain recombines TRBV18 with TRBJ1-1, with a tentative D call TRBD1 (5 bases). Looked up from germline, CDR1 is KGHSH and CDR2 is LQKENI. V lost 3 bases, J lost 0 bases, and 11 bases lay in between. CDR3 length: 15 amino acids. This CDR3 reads CASSPFTGMNTEAFF. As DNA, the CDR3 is TGTGCCAGCTCACCGTTCACAGGCATGAACACTGAAGCTTTCTTT. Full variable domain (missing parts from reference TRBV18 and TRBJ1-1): NAGVMQNPRHLVRRRGQEARLRCSPMKGHSHVYWYRQLPEEGLKFMVYLQKENIIDESGMPKERFSAEFPKEGPSILRIQQVVRGDSAAYFCASSPFTGMNTEAFFGQGTRLTVV.

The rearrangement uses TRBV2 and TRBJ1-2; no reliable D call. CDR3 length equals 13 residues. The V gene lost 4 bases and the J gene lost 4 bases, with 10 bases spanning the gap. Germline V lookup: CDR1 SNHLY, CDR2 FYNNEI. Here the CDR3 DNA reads TGTGCCAGCAGTGTGGGGTGGGGCTATGGCTACACCTTC. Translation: CASSVGWGYGYTF.

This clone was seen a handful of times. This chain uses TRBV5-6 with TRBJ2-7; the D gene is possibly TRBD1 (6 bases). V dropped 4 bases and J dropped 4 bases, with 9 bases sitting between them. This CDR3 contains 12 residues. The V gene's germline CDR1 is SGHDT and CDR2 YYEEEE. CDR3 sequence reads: CASSSRGYEQYF. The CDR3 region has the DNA TGTGCCAGCAGCAGCAGGGGATACGAGCAGTACTTC.

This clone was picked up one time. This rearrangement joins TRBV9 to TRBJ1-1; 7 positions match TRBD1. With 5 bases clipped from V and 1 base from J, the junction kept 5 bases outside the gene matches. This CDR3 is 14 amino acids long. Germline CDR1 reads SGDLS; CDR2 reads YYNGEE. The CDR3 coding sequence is TGTGCCAGCAGTGAGACAGGGTCGAACACTGAAGCTTTCTTT. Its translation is CASSETGSNTEAFF.